This T cell receptor beta chain is from a study of shared clonotypes between healthy human individuals. Study summary: The cohort had two women and a few men, ages 18 to 49. Overall study findings and caveats: Naive subsets tended to show greater estimated richness than memory subsets.

V was clipped by 4 bases and J by 8 bases, with 9 bases between them. Germline V CDR1 and CDR2: SQVTM, ANQGSEA. This CDR3 has 11 amino acids. This clone has only a few counts. Its antigen is unknown. Method: immunoSEQ multiplex PCR; TCRdb's copy keeps in-frame clones and lacks some. This sample has 300,000 to 400,000 clones, with approximately 74% found just once. The sequenced material came from memory CD4+ T cells sorted from blood. Subset specified: CD45RA-negative fraction. This chain connects TRBV29-1 to TRBJ2-1; D could derive from TRBD1 or TRBD2 (5 bases each). The clonotype originates from a man under 40 in good health. This CDR3 is CSVAGLDEQFF. In nucleotides, the CDR3 is TGCAGCGTTGCGGGGCTGGATGAGCAGTTCTTC.